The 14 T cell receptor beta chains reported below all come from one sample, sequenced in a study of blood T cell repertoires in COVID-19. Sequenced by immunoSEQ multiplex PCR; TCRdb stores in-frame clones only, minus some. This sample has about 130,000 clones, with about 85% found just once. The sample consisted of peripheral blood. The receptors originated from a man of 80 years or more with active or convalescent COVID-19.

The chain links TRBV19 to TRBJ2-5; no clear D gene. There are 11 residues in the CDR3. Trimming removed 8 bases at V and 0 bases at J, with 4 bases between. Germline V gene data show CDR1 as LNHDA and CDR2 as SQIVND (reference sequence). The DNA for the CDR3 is TGTGCCAGTCAGTACCAAGAGACCCAGTACTTC. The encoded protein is CASQYQETQYF. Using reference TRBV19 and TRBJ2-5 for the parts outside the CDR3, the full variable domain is DGGITQSPKYLFRKEGQNVTLSCEQNLNHDAMYWYRQDPGQGLRLIYYSQIVNDFQKGDIAEGYSVSREKKESFPLTVTSAQKNPTAFYLCASQYQETQYFGPGTRLLVL.

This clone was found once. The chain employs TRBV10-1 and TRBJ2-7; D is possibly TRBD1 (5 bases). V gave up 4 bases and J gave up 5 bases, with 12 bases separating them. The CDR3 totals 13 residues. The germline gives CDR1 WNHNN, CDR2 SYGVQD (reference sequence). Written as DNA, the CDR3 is TGCGCCAGCAGTGGTCCAGGGATGGACGAGCAGTACTTC. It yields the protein CASSGPGMDEQYF.

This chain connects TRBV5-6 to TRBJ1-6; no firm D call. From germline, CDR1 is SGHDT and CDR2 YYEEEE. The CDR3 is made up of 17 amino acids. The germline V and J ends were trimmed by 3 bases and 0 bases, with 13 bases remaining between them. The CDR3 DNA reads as TGTGCCAGCAGCTCGCTGGCGGATAGCTCCTATAATTCACCCCTCCACTTT. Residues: CASSSLADSSYNSPLHF.

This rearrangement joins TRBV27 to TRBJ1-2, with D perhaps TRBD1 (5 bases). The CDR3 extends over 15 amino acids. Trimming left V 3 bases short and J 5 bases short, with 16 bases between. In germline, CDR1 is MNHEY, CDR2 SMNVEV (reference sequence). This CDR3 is CASSFSAGRLYGYTF. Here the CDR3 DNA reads TGTGCCAGCAGTTTTTCTGCGGGACGGCTATATGGCTACACCTTC.

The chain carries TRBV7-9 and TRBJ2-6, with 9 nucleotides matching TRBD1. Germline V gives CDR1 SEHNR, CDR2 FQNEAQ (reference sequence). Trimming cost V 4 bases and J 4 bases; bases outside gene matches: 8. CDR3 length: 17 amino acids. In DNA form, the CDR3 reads TGTGCCAGCAGCTCCGGGACAGGGACGGGGGGGGCCAACGTCCTGACTTTC. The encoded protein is CASSSGTGTGGANVLTF.

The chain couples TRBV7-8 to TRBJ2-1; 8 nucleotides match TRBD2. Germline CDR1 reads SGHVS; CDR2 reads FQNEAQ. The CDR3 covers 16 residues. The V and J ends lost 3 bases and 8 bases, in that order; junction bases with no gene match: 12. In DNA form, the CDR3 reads TGTGCCAGCAGCTTCCCCGGGACTAGAGCCCGCTATGAGCAGTTCTTC. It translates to CASSFPGTRARYEQFF.

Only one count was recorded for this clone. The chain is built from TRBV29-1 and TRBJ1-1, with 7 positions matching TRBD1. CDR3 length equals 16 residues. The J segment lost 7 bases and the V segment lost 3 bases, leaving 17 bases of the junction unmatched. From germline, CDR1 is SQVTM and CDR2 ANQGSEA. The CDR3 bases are TGCAGCGTTGAGGGGGGCACAGGGGCGACGGCCTTTGAAGCTTTCTTT. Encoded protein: CSVEGGTGATAFEAFF. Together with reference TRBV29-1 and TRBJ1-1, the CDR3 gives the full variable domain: SAVISQKPSRDICQRGTSLTIQCQVDSQVTMMFWYRQQPGQSLTLIATANQGSEATYESGFVIDKFPISRPNLTFSTLTVSNMSPEDSSIYLCSVEGGTGATAFEAFFGQGTRLTVV.

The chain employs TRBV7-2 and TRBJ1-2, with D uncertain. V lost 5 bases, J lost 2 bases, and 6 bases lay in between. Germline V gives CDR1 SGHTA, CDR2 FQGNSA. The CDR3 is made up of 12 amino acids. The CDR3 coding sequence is TGTGCCAGCAGCCAAGAGAACTATGGCTACACCTTC. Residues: CASSQENYGYTF.

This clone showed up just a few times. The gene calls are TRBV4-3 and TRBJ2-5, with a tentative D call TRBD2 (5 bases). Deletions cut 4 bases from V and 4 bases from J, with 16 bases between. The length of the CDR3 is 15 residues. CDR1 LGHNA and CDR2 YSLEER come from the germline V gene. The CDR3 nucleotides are TGCGCCAGCAGCCCATCTACAGCGGTGGGAGAGACCCAGTACTTC. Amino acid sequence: CASSPSTAVGETQYF.

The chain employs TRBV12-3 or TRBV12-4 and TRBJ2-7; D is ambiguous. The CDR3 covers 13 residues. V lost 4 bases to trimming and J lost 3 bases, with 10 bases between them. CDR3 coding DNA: TGTGCCAGCAGTTCTGGCCCCATCTACGAGCAGTACTTC. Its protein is CASSSGPIYEQYF.

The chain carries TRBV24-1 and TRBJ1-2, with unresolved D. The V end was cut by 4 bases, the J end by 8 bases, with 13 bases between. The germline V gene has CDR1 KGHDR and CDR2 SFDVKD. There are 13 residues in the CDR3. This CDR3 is CATSEREAGGYTF. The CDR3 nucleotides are TGTGCCACCAGTGAAAGGGAGGCTGGCGGCTACACCTTC.

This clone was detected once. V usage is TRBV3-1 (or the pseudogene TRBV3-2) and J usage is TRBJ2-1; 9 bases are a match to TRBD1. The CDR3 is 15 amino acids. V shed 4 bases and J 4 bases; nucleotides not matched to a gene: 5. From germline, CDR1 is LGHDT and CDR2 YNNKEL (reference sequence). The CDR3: CASSPTGGVYNEQFF. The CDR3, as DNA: TGTGCCAGCAGCCCGACAGGGGGAGTATACAATGAGCAGTTCTTC.

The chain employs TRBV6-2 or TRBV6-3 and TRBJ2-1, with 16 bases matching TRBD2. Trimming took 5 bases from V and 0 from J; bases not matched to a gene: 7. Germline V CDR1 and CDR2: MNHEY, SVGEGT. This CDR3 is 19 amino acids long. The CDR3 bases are TGTGCCAGCAGTGGGACTAGCGGGGGGGCCTCTAGCTCCTACAATGAGCAGTTCTTC. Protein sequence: CASSGTSGGASSSYNEQFF.

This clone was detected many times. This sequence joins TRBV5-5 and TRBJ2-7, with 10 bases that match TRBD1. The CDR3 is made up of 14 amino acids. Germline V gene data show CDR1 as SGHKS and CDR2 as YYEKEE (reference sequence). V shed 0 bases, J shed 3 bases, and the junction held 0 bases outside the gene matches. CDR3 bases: TGTGCCAGCAGCTTGGGGACAGGGGGCTACGAGCAGTACTTC. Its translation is CASSLGTGGYEQYF.